Described below is a single T cell receptor beta chain sequence and its context. The authors' processing: Reference gene primer amplification in the assay estimated nucleated cell counts. Using immunoSEQ multiplex PCR, the repertoire was profiled, and TCRdb retains in-frame clones only, with some absent. V and J calls and clone size are given by that table; D and trimming were obtained from the DNA. The sample yields roughly 80,000 clones, around nine tenths seen once. The data stem from a study of blood T cell repertoires in COVID-19. As for the study in general: The samples span acute and convalescent COVID-19 from the United States, Italy and Spain.

CDR1 is SGHNT, CDR2 YYREEE, per germline (reference sequence). This CDR3 is 15 amino acids long. The ends were cut back, 0 bases at V and 4 bases at J, with 13 bases in the middle. The sequenced sample was peripheral blood. This sequence joins TRBV5-4 and TRBJ1-1, with D possibly matching TRBD1 (5 bases). The source is a woman aged 55-69 years with acute or convalescent COVID-19. This CDR3 reads CASSLGKAGPTEAFF. For the CDR3, the DNA is TGTGCCAGCAGCTTGGGAAAAGCAGGGCCCACTGAAGCTTTCTTT.